What follows are 13 T cell receptor beta chains derived from one specimen sequenced in a study of beta chain features in type 1 diabetes. The antigens for these receptors are not known. Every bit of the isolated RNA underwent reverse transcription, so sequencing read expressed TCRB transcripts. Profiling relied on immunoSEQ multiplex PCR, and the TCRdb table lists in-frame clones only, not all of them. The top ten clones hold around 0.03% of a sample with fewer than 300,000 clones, around 21% of them seen once. Study-level results: Patients with Type 1 diabetes showed moderately but significantly shorter TCRB CDR3s in all four CD4+ subsets.

Sequences were obtained from naive CD4+ T cells from blood. The receptor source for this set is a woman between 40 and 50 years old with type 1 diabetes.

The chain links TRBV4-3 to TRBJ2-5, with TRBD2 matching 9 bases. Trimming took 1 base from V and 2 from J; bases not matched to a gene: 5. CDR3 size: 16 residues. CDR1 and CDR2 from the germline V gene are LGHNA and YSLEER. The CDR3 loop is CASSQGALAGQETQYF. In nucleotides, the CDR3 is TGCGCCAGCAGCCAAGGCGCCCTAGCGGGGCAAGAGACCCAGTACTTC.

The chain is built from TRBV5-1 and TRBJ2-5, with a weak D call TRBD1 (6 bases). Germline V gene lookup returns CDR1 SGHRS and CDR2 YFSETQ. Trimming shortened V by 3 bases and J by 2 bases, and 11 bases separated the two germline ends. The CDR3 runs to 14 residues. CDR3 loop: CASSSPDRQETQYF. CDR3 DNA: TGCGCCAGCAGCTCCCCAGACAGGCAAGAGACCCAGTACTTC.

This clone was found a few times. The chain carries TRBV25-1 and TRBJ2-2, with 10 bases fitting TRBD1. The ends lost 9 bases at V and 4 bases at J; junction bases unmatched: 14. The germline V gene has CDR1 MGHDK and CDR2 SYGVNS. This CDR3 is built from 17 residues. As DNA, the CDR3 is TGTGCCAGTGAGGGGAGTCCGGGACAGGGGCCCACCGGGGAGCTGTTTTTT. Its translation: CASEGSPGQGPTGELFF.

The rearrangement links TRBV7-9 to TRBJ2-5; weak D call: TRBD2 (5 bases). Deletions cut 3 bases from V and 5 bases from J, with 19 bases between. This CDR3 is built from 16 residues. Per germline, CDR1 SEHNR and CDR2 FQNEAQ (reference sequence). CDR3 loop: CASSFSLGVASETQYF. The CDR3 DNA reads TGTGCCAGCAGCTTCTCTTTGGGAGTGGCTTCGGAGACCCAGTACTTC.

This clone was seen a few times. The CDR3 nucleotides are TGCAGTGATAACACTAACTATGGCTACACCTTC. As protein: CSDNTNYGYTF. The chain couples TRBV20-1 to TRBJ1-2; D is unclear. The V gene's germline CDR1 is DFQATT and CDR2 SNEGSKA (reference sequence). The CDR3 length is 11 residues. V lost 7 bases and J lost 0, with 6 bases in between.

The V and J genes are TRBV7-6 and TRBJ1-6; D gene unclear. The CDR3 is 13 residues long. Germline CDR1 SGHVS, CDR2 FNYEAQ. The V gene lost 4 bases and the J gene lost 5 bases, with 6 bases spanning the gap. The DNA of the CDR3 is TGTGCCAGCAGCTCGATAGATAATTCACCCCTCCACTTT. Translated: CASSSIDNSPLHF.

This clone appeared a few times. The genes are TRBV2 and TRBJ1-1; TRBD1 matches 8 bases. From germline, CDR1 is SNHLY and CDR2 FYNNEI. This CDR3 is built from 13 residues. Trimming at V came to 10 bases and at J to 1 base, leaving 5 bases not matched to a gene. This chain's CDR3 is CATTGTGNTEAFF. In DNA form, the CDR3 reads TGTGCCACCACCGGGACAGGGAACACTGAAGCTTTCTTT. Filled out from reference TRBV2 and TRBJ1-1, the complete variable domain reads EPEVTQTPSHQVTQMGQEVILRCVPISNHLYFYWYRQILGQKVEFLVSFYNNEISEKSEIFDDQFSVERPDGSNFTLKIRSTKLEDSAMYFCATTGTGNTEAFFGQGTRLTVV.

J is TRBJ1-1 and V is TRBV29-1; 7 bases map to TRBD1. Germline CDR1 SQVTM, CDR2 ANQGSEA. The V segment lost 6 bases and the J segment 1 base; nucleotides outside the gene matches: 5. CDR3 length: 13 residues. CDR3 nucleotide sequence: TGCAGCGTGGGGACAGCCCCGAACACTGAAGCTTTCTTT. Translation gives CSVGTAPNTEAFF.

There are a few counts of this clone. The V and J genes are TRBV7-2 and TRBJ1-5; TRBD1 agrees at 9 bases. Germline V gives CDR1 SGHTA, CDR2 FQGNSA. J lost 6 bases, V lost 5 bases, and 5 bases had no gene match. This CDR3 comprises 14 residues. The CDR3 nucleotides are TGTGCCAGCAGCCCTCAGACAGGGGGTCAGCCCCAGCATTTT. Its protein product is CASSPQTGGQPQHF.

The sample holds one count of this clone. The CDR3 region is CASSFRDSTNEKLFF. Written as DNA, the CDR3 is TGTGCCAGCAGTTTTCGGGACTCAACTAATGAAAAACTGTTTTTT. The chain is built from TRBV7-9 and TRBJ1-4; D possibly corresponds to TRBD1 (5 bases). V was pared by 6 bases and J by 0 bases, with 11 bases between. The CDR3 spans 15 residues. The germline V gene encodes CDR1 SEHNR and CDR2 FQNEAQ (reference sequence).

This chain uses TRBV29-1 with TRBJ1-1, with D tentatively TRBD1 (5 bases). The V gene's germline CDR1 is SQVTM and CDR2 ANQGSEA. Trimming left V 4 bases short and J 0 bases short, with 9 bases between. This CDR3 has 13 residues. This CDR3 reads CSVVRVMNTEAFF. Here the CDR3 DNA reads TGCAGCGTTGTCAGGGTCATGAACACTGAAGCTTTCTTT.

In regard to this clone: The same CDR3 also results from other DNA sequences found in this sample. The chain links TRBV18 to TRBJ1-2; possible D gene TRBD1, 6 bases. The CDR3 is 13 amino acids. V lost 3 bases to trimming and J lost 2 bases, with 7 bases between them. The germline CDR1 and CDR2 sequences are KGHSH and LQKENI. In DNA form, the CDR3 reads TGTGCCAGCTCACCCGGACAGAACTATGGCTACACCTTC. Translated, it gives CASSPGQNYGYTF.

In this sample, this clone turned up a few times. The V and J genes are TRBV7-9 and TRBJ2-4; D is possibly TRBD1 (5 bases). With 0 bases removed from V and 5 bases from J, the gap between germline ends came to 8 bases. Germline V lookup: CDR1 SEHNR, CDR2 FQNEAQ (reference sequence). This CDR3 is built from 14 residues. In DNA, the CDR3 is TGTGCCAGCAGCTTAGCCTGGACACAAAACATTCAGTACTTC. Protein: CASSLAWTQNIQYF.